The 20 T cell receptor beta chains in this list originate from one sample, sequenced in a study of Graves' ophthalmopathy and Graves' hyperthyroidism. RNA transcripts were the source from which TCR beta CDR3 regions were amplified. HTBI primers were employed in first-round RT-PCR, then a second-round multiplex PCR followed. TCRdb re-called the multiplex PCR reads with MiXCR, one entry per CDR3 protein. This repertoire shows 1 million to 1.3 million distinct CDR3 sequences, 36% found once; its top ten account for more than 9.5%. What was sequenced was peripheral blood or thyroid tissue (not recorded which). The receptor source for this set is an adult man with Graves' hyperthyroidism.

This clonotype has just a few counts. The chain joins TRBV5-5 to TRBJ2-7; D is undetermined. Germline V gene lookup returns CDR1 SGHKS and CDR2 YYEKEE (reference sequence). The CDR3 loop spans 16 amino acids. V lost 4 bases to trimming and J lost 2 bases, with 19 bases between them. The CDR3 DNA is TGTGCCAGCAGCGTAAAAAGGACGGGCCGCCCCTACGAGCAGTACTTC. Its protein product is CASSVKRTGRPYEQYF.

The chain is built from TRBV10-3 and TRBJ2-7; 9 bases line up with TRBD1. Germline trimming cut 2 bases from V and 9 bases from J; bases unmatched to any gene: 14. Germline CDR1 reads ENHRY; CDR2 reads SYGVKD. This CDR3 is built from 16 residues. CDR3 in DNA: TGTGCCATCAGTGAGGTCCCGGGACAGGGCCGTGAGGGGCAGTACTTC. This translates into CAISEVPGQGREGQYF.

Notes on this clonotype: Just one base apart from a much larger clone, this may be a read error. V is TRBV9 and J is TRBJ1-1; 8 bases match TRBD1. The CDR3 length is 15 residues. From germline, CDR1 is SGDLS and CDR2 YYNGEE. The V gene end was trimmed by 4 bases and the J gene end by 6 bases; junction bases not matched to a gene: 11. The CDR3 region is CASSLTTGGVSEAFF. The CDR3 region has the DNA TGTGCCAGCAGCTTGACCACAGGGGGGGTCTCTGAAGCTTTCTTT.

Notes on this clonotype: No conserved phenylalanine or tryptophan ends this CDR3, so it is likely a read error. Because the CDR3's place on the DNA is in doubt, the DNA is left out and the CDR3 is given as listed by TCRdb. The V gene is TRBV29-1, the J gene TRBJ1-1. The CDR3 is 9 amino acids in total, end residues counted. Germline V gene lookup returns CDR1 SQVTM and CDR2 ANQGSEA. The CDR3 reads CSVAGRELH.

This clonotype was counted ten times or more. The chain joins TRBV20-1 to TRBJ1-5; weak D call: TRBD1 (5 bases). CDR1 DFQATT and CDR2 SNEGSKA come from the germline V gene (reference sequence). The length of the CDR3 is 13 residues. V lost 6 bases and J 4 bases, leaving 13 bases between the germline ends. The CDR3 nucleotides read TGCAGTGCAAGGGACTTCCAGAATCAGCCCCAGCATTTT. As protein: CSARDFQNQPQHF.

The chain combines TRBV7-2 with TRBJ1-5; D may be TRBD1 (5 bases). V was trimmed by 7 bases and J by 14 bases, leaving 24 bases between them. The CDR3 runs 14 residues. Germline assignment: CDR1 SGHTA and CDR2 FQGNSA. CDR3 in amino acids: CASKPWAGPTYEHF. CDR3 nucleotides: TGTGCCAGCAAACCTTGGGCGGGACCTACCTACGAGCATTTT.

This clonotype was counted at least ten times. V gene TRBV2 combines with J gene TRBJ1-1, with D possibly TRBD1 on 5 matching bases. The CDR3 has 14 residues. CDR1 SNHLY and CDR2 FYNNEI come from the germline V gene. V shed 1 base and J shed 9 bases, with 15 bases lying between them. This chain's CDR3 is CASSEGQFAFKAFF. The CDR3 DNA reads as TGTGCCAGCAGTGAAGGACAGTTCGCCTTCAAAGCTTTCTTT.

Worth noting for this clonotype: No conserved phenylalanine or tryptophan is present at the end of the CDR3, so a read error is the likely explanation. This chain connects TRBV7-9 to TRBJ1-1; D not certain. From germline, CDR1 is SEHNR and CDR2 FQNEAQ (reference sequence). There are 13 residues in the CDR3. CDR3 region: CASSLDKNTEAFL. CDR3 nucleotide sequence: TGTGCCAGCAGCTTAGACAAGAACACCGAAGCTTTCCTT.

As regards this clonotype: One end of the junction fails to match germline, which may point to a read error. The gene calls are TRBV5-5 and TRBJ2-2; 7 positions match TRBD1. The germline gives CDR1 SGHKS, CDR2 YYEKEE (reference sequence). CDR3 length: 15 amino acids. The CDR3 DNA reads TGTGCCAGGAGCTTGACAGGGCCGAACACCGGGGAGCTGTTTTTT. Amino acid sequence: CARSLTGPNTGELFF.

This clonotype was observed many times. The V call is TRBV19, the J call TRBJ1-2; D perhaps matches TRBD1 (6 bases). Germline V gives CDR1 LNHDA, CDR2 SQIVND (reference sequence). V was clipped by 5 bases and J by 0 bases, with 10 bases between them. This CDR3 is built from 14 residues. Written as DNA, the CDR3 is TGTGCCAGTAGTCGACAGGTGACTAACTATGGCTACACCTTC. Translating it yields CASSRQVTNYGYTF.

The table lists this clonotype with many counts. The genes are TRBV10-3 and TRBJ1-2; 7 bases are a match to TRBD1. The trim removed 2 bases at V and 3 bases at J, leaving 12 bases unmatched. Germline V gene sequence: CDR1 ENHRY, CDR2 SYGVKD. The CDR3 has 17 amino acids. In DNA, the CDR3 is TGTGCCATCAGTGAGAGACAGGGAATAGGCGCTGACTATGGCTACACCTTC. This gives the protein CAISERQGIGADYGYTF.

The chain recombines TRBV6-5 with TRBJ2-7; TRBD2 is a possible D gene (6 bases). The CDR3 length is 15 residues. V was cut by 6 bases and J by 3 bases, with 18 bases left in between. Germline CDR1 reads MNHEY; CDR2 reads SVGAGI. This CDR3 reads CASSQFWGTYYEQYF. Here the CDR3 DNA reads TGTGCCAGCAGCCAGTTCTGGGGGACTTACTACGAGCAGTACTTC.

This clonotype was detected ten times or more. The chain employs TRBV6-1 and TRBJ2-5, with D possibly being TRBD1 (6 bases). Germline V CDR1 and CDR2: MNHNS, SASEGT. V shed 7 bases and J shed 4 bases, with 10 bases lying between them. This CDR3 is built from 12 residues. For the CDR3, the DNA is TGTGCCAGCAAGGACAGTTCAGAGACCCAGTACTTC. Protein product: CASKDSSETQYF.

The chain is built from TRBV6-2 or TRBV6-3 and TRBJ1-2; TRBD1 aligns across 9 bases. The junction had 8 bases not matched to a gene; V was cut back by 0 bases and J by 6 bases. This CDR3 is built from 16 residues. From germline, CDR1 is MNHEY and CDR2 SVGEGT. The chain's CDR3 is CASSYSHRGRSDGYTF. CDR3 sequence (DNA): TGTGCCAGCAGTTACTCGCACAGGGGGCGTTCAGATGGCTACACCTTC.

This clonotype was recorded at least ten times. This chain connects TRBV29-1 to TRBJ2-7; 10 bases map to TRBD1. The CDR3 has 15 amino acids. CDR1 is SQVTM, CDR2 ANQGSEA, per germline. After removal of 5 bases from V and 4 bases from J, the junction contained 11 bases not matched to a gene. The CDR3 coding sequence is TGCAGCGTTATTCAGGCAGACAGGGGGCCATACGAGCAGTACTTC. Translation: CSVIQADRGPYEQYF.

The genes are TRBV5-5 and TRBJ1-5; D not resolved. CDR1 SGHKS and CDR2 YYEKEE come from the germline V gene (reference sequence). V was shortened by 2 bases and J by 3 bases, with 15 bases between the two germline ends. The CDR3 runs to 16 residues. CDR3 in amino acids: CASSFKGGGSNQPQHF. The CDR3 region has the DNA TGTGCCAGCAGCTTTAAAGGAGGTGGATCCAATCAGCCCCAGCATTTT.

To note about this clonotype: Its ends do not fully match the called genes, so a read error is possible. V and J are TRBV10-3 and TRBJ2-5; 7 nucleotides match TRBD1. Germline V gives CDR1 ENHRY, CDR2 SYGVKD. This CDR3 has 14 amino acids. As DNA, the CDR3 is TGTGCCATCAGCCCTCGGGACAGCCAAGGGACCCAGTACTTC. Its protein product is CAISPRDSQGTQYF.

In DNA form, the CDR3 reads TGTGCCAGCAGCGTAAGCGGATACTCCTACGAGCAGTACTTC. It specifies CASSVSGYSYEQYF. The genes are TRBV9 and TRBJ2-7; D possibly corresponds to TRBD2 (5 bases). V lost 1 base to trimming and J lost 0 bases, with 8 bases between them. The CDR3 runs to 14 residues. Germline assignment: CDR1 SGDLS and CDR2 YYNGEE.

The rearrangement uses TRBV12-3 or TRBV12-4 and TRBJ2-7, with 12 bases aligning to TRBD1. This CDR3 comprises 15 residues. Trimming cost V 5 bases and J 5 bases; bases outside gene matches: 7. The CDR3 DNA is TGTGCCAGCAGTGGGGGACAGGGGGCTCTCGACGAGCAGTACTTC. Translated: CASSGGQGALDEQYF.

The chain links TRBV12-3 or TRBV12-4 to TRBJ2-5; 12 nucleotides agree with TRBD2. This CDR3 region has 15 residues. The V gene end was trimmed by 5 bases and the J gene end by 4 bases; junction bases not matched to a gene: 5. CDR3 DNA sequence: TGTGCCAGCAGTGGACTAGCGGGGCGAGGAGAGACCCAGTACTTC. Encoded protein: CASSGLAGRGETQYF.